This T cell receptor (beta chain) originates from a study of blood T cell repertoires in COVID-19. In the study overall: Whether acute or convalescent, the COVID-19 samples came from the United States, Italy and Spain. PBMCs, B-cell-depleted T cells, or T cells provided the cDNA or gDNA that made up the material.

In the source study's methods: Scientists estimated how many nucleated cells there were by amplifying reference gene primers. Sequenced by immunoSEQ multiplex PCR; TCRdb stores in-frame clones only, minus some. The V and J calls and the clone size are those of that table, but D and trimming were determined from the DNA. This sample has 140,000 or so clones, with 75% to 90% found just once. The trim removed 4 bases at V and 1 base at J, leaving 8 bases unmatched. The CDR3 loop spans 18 amino acids. The germline V gene has CDR1 PRHDT and CDR2 FYEKMQ (reference sequence). The receptor comes from a man aged 45 to 65 who had recovered from COVID-19. The chain uses TRBV13 and TRBJ2-5; 14 bases fit TRBD2. The sequenced sample consisted of peripheral blood. The CDR3: CASSSRGTSGGTQETQYF. CDR3 DNA: TGTGCCAGCAGCTCTCGGGGGACTAGCGGGGGCACCCAAGAGACCCAGTACTTC.